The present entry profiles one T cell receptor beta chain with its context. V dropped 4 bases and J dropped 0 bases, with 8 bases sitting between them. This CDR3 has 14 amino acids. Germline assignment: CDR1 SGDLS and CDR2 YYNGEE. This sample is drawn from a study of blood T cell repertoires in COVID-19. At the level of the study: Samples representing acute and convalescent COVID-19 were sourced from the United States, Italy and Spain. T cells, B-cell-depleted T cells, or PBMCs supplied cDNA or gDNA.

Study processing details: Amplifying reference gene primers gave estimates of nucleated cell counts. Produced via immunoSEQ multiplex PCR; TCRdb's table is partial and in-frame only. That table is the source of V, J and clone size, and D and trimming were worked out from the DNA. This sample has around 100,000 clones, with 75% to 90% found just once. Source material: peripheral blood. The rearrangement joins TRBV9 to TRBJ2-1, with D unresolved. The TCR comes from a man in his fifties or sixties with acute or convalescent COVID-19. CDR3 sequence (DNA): TGTGCCAGCAGCCCGGAGAGCTCCTACAATGAGCAGTTCTTC. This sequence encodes CASSPESSYNEQFF. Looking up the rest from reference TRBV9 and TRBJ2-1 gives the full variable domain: DSGVTQTPKHLITATGQRVTLRCSPRSGDLSVYWYQQSLDQGLQFLIQYYNGEERAKGNILERFSAQQFPDLHSELNLSSLELGDSALYFCASSPESSYNEQFFGPGTRLTVL.